Below, 7 T cell receptor beta chains from the same sample are listed, as sequenced in a study of T cell repertoires in cytomegalovirus infection. TCRdb fed the reads into MiXCR, producing one record per CDR3 protein. The top ten clones hold 12% of a sample with about 310,000 distinct CDR3 sequences, roughly 16% of them seen once. The sequenced sample consisted of PBMCs. Receptors were obtained from a human donor in good health (CMV status not recorded). Some clones in this sample may be carry-over from other donors' samples.

This chain links TRBV2 with TRBJ2-1, with 10 positions matching TRBD1. J was trimmed by 2 bases and V by 4 bases; bases with no gene match: 2. In germline, CDR1 is SNHLY, CDR2 FYNNEI. CDR3 length: 15 residues. CDR3 sequence reads: CASSAGTGAYNEQFF. The CDR3 DNA is TGTGCCAGCAGTGCCGGGACAGGGGCCTACAATGAGCAGTTCTTC.

The J gene is TRBJ1-5, the V gene TRBV6-6; 8 positions match TRBD1. With 6 bases clipped from V and 3 bases from J, the junction kept 7 bases outside the gene matches. This CDR3 has 15 amino acids. Germline lookup yields CDR1 MNHNY and CDR2 SVGAGI (reference sequence). This CDR3 reads CASSRDRRNNQPQHF. The CDR3 DNA reads as TGTGCCAGCAGCCGGGACAGGAGAAACAATCAGCCCCAGCATTTT.

The gene calls are TRBV28 and TRBJ2-5; 10 bases are a match to TRBD2. Germline V gives CDR1 MDHEN, CDR2 SYDVKM. With V trimmed by 6 bases and J by 13 bases, 17 bases remained unmatched. The CDR3 sequence is 15 residues long. CDR3 region: CASSPPGLATLAGYF. Here the CDR3 DNA reads TGTGCCAGCAGCCCCCCGGGACTAGCGACCCTGGCGGGGTACTTC.

The V gene is TRBV28, the J gene TRBJ2-7, with D perhaps given as TRBD1 or TRBD2 (5 bases each). V shed 4 bases and J shed 5 bases, with 12 bases lying between them. Germline assignment: CDR1 MDHEN and CDR2 SYDVKM. The CDR3 consists of 13 residues. CDR3 in amino acids: CASSSGTPNEQYF. CDR3 bases: TGTGCCAGCAGTTCCGGGACGCCCAACGAGCAGTACTTC.

Written as DNA, the CDR3 is TGTGCCAGCAGCTTCCAGGGGTCCCCCGGGGAGCTGTTTTTT. Translation: CASSFQGSPGELFF. J is TRBJ2-2 and V is TRBV7-3, with D perhaps TRBD1 (6 bases). The CDR3 loop spans 14 amino acids. Germline values: CDR1 SGHTA, CDR2 FQGTGA. Between the trimmed V and J ends, which lost 3 bases and 6 bases, there was a span of 11 bases. The full variable domain, in which reference TRBV7-3 and TRBJ2-2 provide the parts outside the CDR3, is GAGVSQTPSNKVTEKGKYVELRCDPISGHTALYWYRQSLGQGPEFLIYFQGTGAADDSGLPNDRFFAVRPEGSVSTLKIQRTERGDSAVYLCASSFQGSPGELFFGEGSRLTVL.

This clonotype was recorded at least ten times. The V call is TRBV7-6, the J call TRBJ2-2, with no clear D. Between the trimmed V and J ends, which lost 5 bases and 4 bases, there was a span of 14 bases. This CDR3 has 15 amino acids. Germline V CDR1 and CDR2: SGHVS, FNYEAQ. CDR3 sequence: CASSPELVGTGELFF. In DNA, the CDR3 is TGTGCCAGCAGCCCGGAGCTTGTGGGCACCGGGGAGCTGTTTTTT.

This clonotype occurred a few times. V and J are TRBV6-6 and TRBJ1-3; D unclear. There are 13 residues in the CDR3. V was cut by 5 bases and J by 1 base, with 6 bases left in between. The germline V gene has CDR1 MNHNY and CDR2 SVGAGI (reference sequence). The CDR3 region has the DNA TGTGCCAGCAGTCCCCTTTCTGGAAACACCATATATTTT. It codes for CASSPLSGNTIYF.